Presented here are 10 T cell receptor beta chains from one specimen sequenced in a study of CD8 T cells in ankylosing spondylitis (dated by TCRdb to about 2017). The library was produced with 5' RACE. Sequencing instrument: Illumina HiSeq 2500. The raw public reads went through TCRdb reprocessing: fastp at Q25, MiXCR clone calling, in-frame beta chains kept. Rows are unified per CDR3 protein, each entry keeping the most common DNA and genes. This sample is represented by 300,000 to 350,000 distinct CDR3 sequences; 14% to 15% of them were singletons. 0.95% to 1.4% of the sample belongs to the ten largest clones. Sequencing was done on a sample of blood, either unsorted or a sorted T cell fraction (not recorded which). The receptors originated from a male donor with ankylosing spondylitis or in good health (not recorded which).

This clonotype was seen a few times. CDR3 protein: CASSPASNEQFF. The CDR3 DNA reads TGTGCCAGCAGCCCCGCCTCCAATGAGCAGTTCTTC. The chain joins TRBV12-3 or TRBV12-4 to TRBJ2-1; D gene unclear. Between the trimmed V and J ends, which lost 6 bases and 6 bases, there was a span of 9 bases. This CDR3 region has 12 residues.

This clonotype was seen a few times. The chain links TRBV12-3 or TRBV12-4 to TRBJ1-2; D remains unclear. Trimming removed 2 bases from V and 4 bases from J, with 14 bases in between. The CDR3 is made up of 15 amino acids. The CDR3 DNA sequence: TGTGCCAGCAGTTTATCGAGCCTGATAAGCTATGGCTACACCTTC. It translates to CASSLSSLISYGYTF.

The table lists this clonotype with a few counts. This chain links TRBV6-1 with TRBJ1-1; D gene uncertain. CDR3 length equals 13 residues. Per the germline V gene, CDR1 is MNHNS and CDR2 is SASEGT. The V end was cut by 7 bases, the J end by 4 bases, with 13 bases between. Here the CDR3 reads CASTAPRGTEAFF. CDR3 nucleotide sequence: TGTGCCAGCACCGCCCCCCGCGGCACTGAAGCTTTCTTT.

This clonotype has ten or more counts. The CDR3 is CASSEGDRMSGSSYNEQFF. The CDR3 DNA is TGTGCCAGCAGTGAAGGGGACAGGATGAGCGGGAGCTCCTACAATGAGCAGTTCTTC. The rearrangement links TRBV2 to TRBJ2-1, with D perhaps assigned TRBD1 or TRBD2 (8 bases each). V was trimmed by 1 base and J by 0 bases, leaving 19 bases between them. Germline CDR1 and CDR2: SNHLY and FYNNEI. The CDR3 covers 19 residues.

This clonotype has only a few counts. This chain connects TRBV10-3 to TRBJ2-2; D possibly corresponds to TRBD2 (5 bases). The CDR3 extends over 16 amino acids. The germline V gene encodes CDR1 ENHRY and CDR2 SYGVKD. V gave up 0 bases and J gave up 3 bases, with 11 bases separating them. CDR3 DNA: TGTGCCATCAGTGAGTCGACCGGGAAGGACACCGGGGAGCTGTTTTTT. The encoded protein is CAISESTGKDTGELFF.

This clonotype was detected many times. The rearrangement joins TRBV5-5 to TRBJ2-2; the D gene is possibly TRBD1 (6 bases). CDR3 length equals 14 residues. The V gene lost 7 bases and the J gene lost 2 bases, with 12 bases spanning the gap. The germline V gene has CDR1 SGHKS and CDR2 YYEKEE (reference sequence). The chain's CDR3 is CASHTGYNTGELFF. CDR3 coding DNA: TGTGCCAGCCATACAGGGTACAACACCGGGGAGCTGTTTTTT.

This clonotype has a handful of counts. The rearrangement links TRBV20-1 to TRBJ2-1, with TRBD1 matching 9 bases. Germline-derived CDR1 and CDR2 are DFQATT and SNEGSKA (reference sequence). Trimming took 5 bases from V and 3 from J; bases not matched to a gene: 11. The CDR3 has 16 residues. In DNA form, the CDR3 reads TGCAGTGCTCACCCCTCGGGGACAGGGTACTACAATGAGCAGTTCTTC. Translated: CSAHPSGTGYYNEQFF.

This clonotype has a handful of counts. The chain joins TRBV5-8 to TRBJ2-7; tentatively, D is TRBD1 (6 bases). The CDR3 extends over 14 amino acids. Trimming took off 6 bases at V and 2 bases at J, with 15 bases between the two ends. Germline values: CDR1 SGHTS, CDR2 YDEGEE. The DNA for the CDR3 is TGTGCCAGCACCCCGTCAGGGGTTCCCTACGAGCAGTACTTC. Translating it yields CASTPSGVPYEQYF.

The V gene is TRBV18, the J gene TRBJ2-7; tentatively, D is TRBD2 (6 bases). Trimming stripped 2 bases from V and 5 bases from J, with 13 bases between. The CDR3 has 14 amino acids. Germline values: CDR1 KGHSH, CDR2 LQKENI. The CDR3: CASSPGVAAHEQYF. CDR3 sequence (DNA): TGTGCCAGCTCACCAGGGGTAGCGGCCCACGAGCAGTACTTC.

The chain has TRBV7-8 and TRBJ2-5, with no clear D. This CDR3 comprises 14 residues. CDR1 and CDR2 from the germline V gene are SGHVS and FQNEAQ. V lost 0 bases to trimming and J lost 5 bases, with 10 bases between them. The DNA of the CDR3 is TGTGCCAGCAGCTTAGCGCTACTCGGCGAGACCCAGTACTTC. Residues: CASSLALLGETQYF.